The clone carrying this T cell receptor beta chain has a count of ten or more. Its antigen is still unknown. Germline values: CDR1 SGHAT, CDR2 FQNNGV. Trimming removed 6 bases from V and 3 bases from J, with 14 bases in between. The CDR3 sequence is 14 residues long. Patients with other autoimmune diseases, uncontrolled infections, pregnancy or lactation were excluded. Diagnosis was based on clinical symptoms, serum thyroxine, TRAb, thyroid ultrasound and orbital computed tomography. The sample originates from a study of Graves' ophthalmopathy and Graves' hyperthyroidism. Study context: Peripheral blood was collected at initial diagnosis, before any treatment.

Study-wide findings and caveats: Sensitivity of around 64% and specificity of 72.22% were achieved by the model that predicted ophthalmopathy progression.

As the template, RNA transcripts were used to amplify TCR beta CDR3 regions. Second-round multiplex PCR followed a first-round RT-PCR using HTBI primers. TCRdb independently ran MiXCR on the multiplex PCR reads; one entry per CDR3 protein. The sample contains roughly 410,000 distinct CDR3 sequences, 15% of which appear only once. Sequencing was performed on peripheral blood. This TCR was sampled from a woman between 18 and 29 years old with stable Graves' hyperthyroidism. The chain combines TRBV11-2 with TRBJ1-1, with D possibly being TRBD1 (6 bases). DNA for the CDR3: TGTGCCAGCAGTCAAGAGGGGGTGGACACTGAAGCTTTCTTT. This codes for CASSQEGVDTEAFF.